This T cell receptor (beta chain) was captured by sequencing in a study of blood T cell repertoires in COVID-19. Across the study: Spain, Italy and the United States supplied samples that represented acute and convalescent COVID-19. T cells, B-cell-depleted T cells, or PBMCs provided the cDNA or gDNA that served as material.

Original processing notes: Counts of nucleated cells, estimated from reference gene primer amplification, were obtained. Libraries were prepared by immunoSEQ multiplex PCR; TCRdb keeps only in-frame clonotypes and omits some of them. The V and J calls and clone size come from that table; D and trimming were worked out from the DNA. The data contain nearly 250,000 clones, 70% to 85% of them seen just once; the ten biggest clones take up 1.5% to 2%. Concerning this clone itself: The sample holds other DNA sequences that translate to the same CDR3.

Specimen: peripheral blood. The sequence came from a woman aged 80 or over with acute or convalescent COVID-19.

The CDR3 DNA reads as TGTGCCAGCAGCCCCCCGACAGAGAACACTGAAGCTTTCTTT. This sequence encodes CASSPPTENTEAFF. This rearrangement joins TRBV7-8 to TRBJ1-1; D might be TRBD1 (5 bases). V lost 5 bases, J lost 1 base, and 11 bases lay in between. The CDR3 is 14 residues long. Germline-derived CDR1 and CDR2 are SGHVS and FQNEAQ.